These T cell receptor beta chains were read from a single sample in a study of cytomegalovirus exposure and HLA in healthy donors. The assay was immunoSEQ multiplex PCR, and TCRdb's table has in-frame clones only and misses some. The repertoire holds 160,000 or so clones, with approximately 79% as singletons. Source material: PBMCs. The receptor source for this set is a man aged 35-49 years in good health and CMV-seronegative. Each CDR3 is given with its conserved first and last residue. Fields, in order: J gene, V gene, clone size, D gene, CDR3 protein, CDR3 DNA. The D gene is left open where the match is weak. Clone size appears in some rows only: once, few, many, or a class for an expanded clone.

TRBJ2-5 TRBV19 once TRBD1 CASSTTGGSKTQYF TGTGCCAGTAGTACTACAGGGGGCTCGAAGACCCAGTACTTC
TRBJ1-1 TRBV4-2 . . CASSQEGGITEAFF TGTGCCAGCAGCCAAGAGGGGGGAATCACTGAAGCTTTCTTT
TRBJ1-6 TRBV9 . . CASSRSGSSSYNSPLHF TGTGCCAGCAGCCGTTCCGGGTCGAGCTCCTATAATTCACCCCTCCACTTT
TRBJ1-4 TRBV2 . . CASAAYSTNEKLFF TGTGCCAGCGCGGCATACTCAACTAATGAAAAACTGTTTTTT
TRBJ2-5 TRBV7-7 . . CASSLGGPQETQYF TGTGCTAGCAGCTTGGGGGGACCCCAAGAGACCCAGTACTTC
TRBJ2-7 TRBV5-1 once . CASSENYPAYEQYF TGCGCCAGCAGCGAAAATTACCCAGCCTACGAGCAGTACTTC
TRBJ2-7 TRBV11-2 few . CASSPSLPPYEQYF TGTGCCAGCAGCCCCAGTCTCCCTCCCTACGAGCAGTACTTC
TRBJ2-5 TRBV6-5 . TRBD2 CASSPGLGWETQYF TGTGCCAGCAGCCCAGGACTAGGTTGGGAGACCCAGTACTTC
TRBJ2-1 TRBV10-3 . TRBD2 CAISESVSGGPRSYNEQFF TGTGCCATCAGTGAGTCGGTTAGCGGGGGCCCCCGCTCCTACAATGAGCAGTTCTTC
TRBJ2-6 TRBV5-6 once . CVSSLTGSGANVLTF TGTGTCAGCAGCTTGACGGGATCTGGGGCCAACGTCCTGACTTTC
TRBJ1-1 TRBV15 . . CATSKPSNTEAFF TGTGCCACCAGCAAGCCCTCGAACACTGAAGCTTTCTTT
TRBJ1-3 TRBV5-6 . . CASSSIDSSIGNTIYF TGTGCCAGCAGCTCTATCGACTCCTCCATTGGAAACACCATATATTTT
TRBJ2-1 TRBV6-1 . . CAVGGGYNEQFF TGTGCTGTAGGTGGGGGGTACAATGAGCAGTTCTTC
TRBJ2-2 TRBV6-4 . . CASSELANTGELFF TGTGCCAGCAGTGAACTAGCGAACACCGGGGAGCTGTTTTTT
TRBJ2-1 TRBV5-1 . . CASSPRPGSYNEQFF TGCGCCAGCAGCCCTCGACCGGGCTCCTACAATGAGCAGTTCTTC
TRBJ2-5 TRBV5-1 . TRBD2 CASSLWTSAQETQYF TGCGCCAGCAGCTTGTGGACTAGCGCACAAGAGACCCAGTACTTC
TRBJ2-7 TRBV5-6 . TRBD2 CASLERGGSEQYF TGTGCCAGCTTAGAGCGGGGGGGATCCGAGCAGTACTTC
TRBJ1-1 TRBV7-9 once . CASIREGFEAFF TGTGCCAGCATCCGGGAGGGGTTTGAAGCTTTCTTT
TRBJ2-1 TRBV19 . . CASSIDRAFRRGFEQFF TGTGCCAGTAGTATAGATCGGGCCTTTCGTAGAGGGTTTGAGCAGTTCTTC
TRBJ2-1 TRBV30 . TRBD1 CAWDRDRVSYNEQFF TGTGCCTGGGACCGGGACAGGGTCTCCTACAATGAGCAGTTCTTC
TRBJ1-2 TRBV5-6 . TRBD1 CASSFTLGQDNYGYTF TGTGCCAGCAGCTTTACGTTGGGACAGGATAACTATGGCTACACCTTC
TRBJ1-6 TRBV7-8 few . CASSRQTANSPLHF TGTGCCAGCAGCCGCCAGACAGCGAATTCACCCCTCCACTTT
TRBJ2-7 TRBV30 . . CAWMEGAYEQYF TGTGCCTGGATGGAGGGGGCTTACGAGCAGTACTTC
TRBJ2-7 TRBV11-1 . . CASSLATGSYEQYF TGTGCCAGCAGCTTAGCGACAGGCTCCTACGAGCAGTACTTC
TRBJ1-2 TRBV25-1 few . CASSEYVAAWEAYGYTF TGTGCCAGCAGTGAATATGTTGCGGCTTGGGAGGCCTATGGCTACACCTTC
TRBJ2-3 TRBV19 . TRBD1 CASSMGQASDTQYF TGTGCCAGTAGTATGGGACAGGCGTCAGATACGCAGTATTTT
TRBJ2-7 TRBV30 . . CAWSGTSYEQYF TGTGCCTGGAGTGGTACTAGCTACGAGCAGTACTTC
TRBJ2-7 TRBV9 . TRBD1 CAAGQGAYEQYF TGTGCCGCCGGACAGGGAGCCTACGAGCAGTACTTC
TRBJ2-2 TRBV7-3 . TRBD2 CASSGQRGANTGELFF TGTGCCAGCAGCGGCCAGCGGGGGGCGAACACCGGGGAGCTGTTTTTT
TRBJ1-5 TRBV6-1 . . CASSARGREGQPQHF TGTGCCAGCAGTGCGCGGGGCCGGGAAGGTCAGCCCCAGCATTTT
TRBJ2-7 TRBV11-2 few . CASSFPGLYEQYF TGTGCCAGCAGCTTCCCGGGACTCTACGAGCAGTACTTC
TRBJ2-3 TRBV5-4 . TRBD2 CASSLEAGGLGTDTQYF TGTGCCAGCAGCTTGGAAGCGGGGGGGCTGGGGACAGATACGCAGTATTTT
TRBJ1-2 TRBV29-1 . . CSVEDPGTRTFYGYTF TGCAGCGTTGAAGACCCCGGGACAAGGACCTTCTATGGCTACACCTTC
TRBJ1-2 TRBV25-1 . TRBD1 CASKTGLGYTF TGTGCCAGCAAGACAGGGCTTGGCTACACCTTC
TRBJ2-1 TRBV5-6 . TRBD1 CASSLGTGVSSYNEQFF TGTGCCAGCAGCTTGGGGACAGGGGTCAGTTCCTACAATGAGCAGTTCTTC
TRBJ2-1 TRBV18 . . CASSPLTSTLTNEQFF TGTGCCAGCTCGCCTCTCACTAGCACCCTAACGAATGAGCAGTTCTTC
TRBJ1-2 TRBV5-6 . . CASSRYYATLLNYGYTF TGTGCCAGCAGCCGATACTATGCAACACTTCTCAACTATGGCTACACCTTC
TRBJ1-2 TRBV28 once . CASSPLLYGYTF TGTGCCAGCAGTCCACTATTGTATGGCTACACCTTC
TRBJ2-7 TRBV21-1 . . CASSTQRPTSSPPYEQYF TGTGCCAGCAGCACCCAGCGGCCTACGAGCTCCCCCCCCTACGAGCAGTACTTC
TRBJ1-5 TRBV6-5 . . CASSRLTTGQPQHF TGTGCCAGCAGTAGACTAACCACGGGACAACCCCAGCATTTT
TRBJ1-1 TRBV6-5 . . CASSRGSPTYTEAFF TGTGCCAGCAGTCGCGGTTCACCTACGTACACTGAAGCTTTCTTT
TRBJ1-4 TRBV28 . . CASSQGDEKLFF TGTGCCAGCAGTCAAGGGGATGAAAAACTGTTTTTT
TRBJ1-1 TRBV6-5 . . CASRSDMNTEAFF TGTGCCAGCAGATCGGACATGAACACTGAAGCTTTCTTT
TRBJ1-1 TRBV7-2 . . CASSLEGDTEAFF TGTGCCAGCAGCTTAGAAGGGGACACTGAAGCTTTCTTT
TRBJ2-7 TRBV9 . . CASSVAAAGEQYF TGTGCCAGCAGCGTAGCTGCGGCCGGCGAGCAGTACTTC
TRBJ1-2 TRBV27 . TRBD1 CASSVRDRSNYGYTF TGTGCCAGCAGTGTCAGGGACAGGTCTAACTATGGCTACACCTTC
TRBJ2-7 TRBV4-1 . . CASSHEDSASQYF TGCGCCAGCAGCCACGAGGACAGCGCCTCGCAGTACTTC
TRBJ2-6 TRBV15 . . CATSTTAGANVLTF TGTGCCACCAGCACTACTGCTGGGGCCAACGTCCTGACTTTC
TRBJ2-7 TRBV5-4 . TRBD1 CASSPEGQGNLQSGQYF TGTGCCAGCAGCCCCGAGGGACAGGGAAATCTCCAATCAGGGCAGTACTTC
TRBJ2-3 TRBV10-2 . . CASSSRGVGTDTQYF TGCGCCAGCAGCAGCAGGGGAGTTGGGACAGATACGCAGTATTTT
TRBJ2-7 TRBV6-1 . . CASSEMGGRTYEQYF TGTGCCAGCAGTGAAATGGGGGGTAGGACCTACGAGCAGTACTTC
TRBJ2-5 TRBV28 . . CASSRQGRAQETQYF TGTGCCAGCAGTCGACAGGGGAGGGCCCAAGAGACCCAGTACTTC
TRBJ2-2 TRBV2 . TRBD1 CASRELQGARVTGELFF TGTGCCAGCAGGGAACTCCAGGGGGCGCGCGTCACCGGGGAGCTGTTTTTT
TRBJ1-1 TRBV19 . . CASSTPGNTEAFF TGTGCCAGTAGCACTCCCGGGAACACTGAAGCTTTCTTT